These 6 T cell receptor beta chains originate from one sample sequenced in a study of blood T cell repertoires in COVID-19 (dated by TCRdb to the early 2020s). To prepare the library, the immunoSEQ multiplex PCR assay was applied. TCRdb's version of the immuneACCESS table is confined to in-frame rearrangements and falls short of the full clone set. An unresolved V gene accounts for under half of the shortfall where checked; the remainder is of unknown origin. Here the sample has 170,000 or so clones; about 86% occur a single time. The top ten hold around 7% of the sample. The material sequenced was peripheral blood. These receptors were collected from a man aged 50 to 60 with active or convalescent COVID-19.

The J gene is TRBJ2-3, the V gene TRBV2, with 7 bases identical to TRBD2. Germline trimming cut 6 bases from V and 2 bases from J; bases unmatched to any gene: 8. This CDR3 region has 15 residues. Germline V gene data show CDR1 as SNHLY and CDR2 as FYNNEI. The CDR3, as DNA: TGTGCCAGCAGACGACTAGCCCAGTACACAGATACGCAGTATTTT. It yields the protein CASRRLAQYTDTQYF.

CDR3 nucleotides: TGTGCCACCAGTGACCCTGGGGCTGGGCAGGGCGAGCAGTACTTC. This codes for CATSDPGAGQGEQYF. V and J are TRBV24-1 and TRBJ2-7, with D maybe TRBD1 (5 bases). Per germline, CDR1 KGHDR and CDR2 SFDVKD. Trimming took off 4 bases at V and 6 bases at J, with 18 bases between the two ends. The CDR3 runs to 15 residues.

In nucleotides, the CDR3 is TGTGCCAGCAGCTCCGACAGGGGAGGAAATCAGCCCCAGCATTTT. Translating gives CASSSDRGGNQPQHF. The rearrangement links TRBV5-4 to TRBJ1-5; 8 nucleotides line up with TRBD1. J gave up 4 bases and V 3 bases, and 6 bases lay outside the gene matches. The length of the CDR3 is 15 residues. CDR1 SGHNT and CDR2 YYREEE come from the germline V gene (reference sequence).

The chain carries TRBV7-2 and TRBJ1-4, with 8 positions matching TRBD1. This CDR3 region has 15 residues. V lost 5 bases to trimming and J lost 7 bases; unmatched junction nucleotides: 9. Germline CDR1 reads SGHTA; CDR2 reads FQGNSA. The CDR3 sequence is CASSINPGGIEKLFF. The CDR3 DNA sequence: TGTGCCAGCAGCATCAATCCAGGGGGCATTGAAAAACTGTTTTTT.

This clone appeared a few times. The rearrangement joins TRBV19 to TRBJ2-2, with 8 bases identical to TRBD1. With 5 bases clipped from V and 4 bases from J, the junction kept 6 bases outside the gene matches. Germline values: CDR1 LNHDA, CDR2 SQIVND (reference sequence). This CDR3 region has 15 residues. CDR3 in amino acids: CASSSRQGPTGELFF. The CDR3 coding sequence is TGTGCCAGTAGTTCCAGACAGGGGCCCACCGGGGAGCTGTTTTTT.

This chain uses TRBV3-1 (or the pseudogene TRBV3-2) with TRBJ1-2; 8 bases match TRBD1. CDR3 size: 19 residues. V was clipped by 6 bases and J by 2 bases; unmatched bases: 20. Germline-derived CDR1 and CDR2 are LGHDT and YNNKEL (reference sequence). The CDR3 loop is CASSHSWGQDSLGNYGYTF. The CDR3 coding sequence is TGTGCCAGCAGTCACAGTTGGGGACAGGATTCCCTGGGGAACTATGGCTACACCTTC.